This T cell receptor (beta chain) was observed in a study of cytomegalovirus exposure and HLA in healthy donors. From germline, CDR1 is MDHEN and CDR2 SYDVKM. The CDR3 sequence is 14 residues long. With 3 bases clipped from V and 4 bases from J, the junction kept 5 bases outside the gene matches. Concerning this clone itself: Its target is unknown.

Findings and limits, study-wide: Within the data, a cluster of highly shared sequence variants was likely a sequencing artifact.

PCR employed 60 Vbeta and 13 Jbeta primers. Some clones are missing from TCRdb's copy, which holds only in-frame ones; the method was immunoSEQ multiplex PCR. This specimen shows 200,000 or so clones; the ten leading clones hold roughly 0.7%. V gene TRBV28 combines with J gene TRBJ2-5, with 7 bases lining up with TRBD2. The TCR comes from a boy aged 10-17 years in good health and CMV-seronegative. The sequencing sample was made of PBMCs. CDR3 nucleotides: TGTGCCAGCAGTTTTCATACTAGCGCAGAGACCCAGTACTTC. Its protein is CASSFHTSAETQYF.